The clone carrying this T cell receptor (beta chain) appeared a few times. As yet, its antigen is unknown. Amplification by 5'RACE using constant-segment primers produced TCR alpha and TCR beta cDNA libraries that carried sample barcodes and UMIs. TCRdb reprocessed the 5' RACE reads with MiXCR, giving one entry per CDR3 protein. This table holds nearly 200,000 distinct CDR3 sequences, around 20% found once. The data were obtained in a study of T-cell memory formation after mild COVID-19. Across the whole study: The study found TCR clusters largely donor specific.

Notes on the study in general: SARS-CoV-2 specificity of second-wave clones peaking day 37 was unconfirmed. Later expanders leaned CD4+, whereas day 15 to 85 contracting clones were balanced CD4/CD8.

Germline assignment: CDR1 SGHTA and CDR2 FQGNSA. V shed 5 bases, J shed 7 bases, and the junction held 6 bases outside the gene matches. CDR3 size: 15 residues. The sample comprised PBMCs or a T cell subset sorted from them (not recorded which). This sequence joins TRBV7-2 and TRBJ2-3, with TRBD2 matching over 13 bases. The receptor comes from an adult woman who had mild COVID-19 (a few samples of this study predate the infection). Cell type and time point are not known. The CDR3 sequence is CASSVTSGGAHTQYF. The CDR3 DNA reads TGTGCCAGCAGCGTCACTAGCGGGGGGGCTCATACGCAGTATTTT.